The T cell receptor (beta chain) under discussion was sequenced for a study of blood T cell repertoires in COVID-19. Across the study: Samples taken during acute and convalescent COVID-19 were collected in the United States, Italy and Spain. T cells, B-cell-depleted T cells, or PBMCs provided the cDNA or gDNA that served as material.

Per germline, CDR1 SGHNT and CDR2 YENEEA. J lost 3 bases, V lost 6 bases, and 4 bases had no gene match. The CDR3 covers 13 residues. Data came from immunoSEQ multiplex PCR; TCRdb stores just in-frame clones and leaves some out. The sample yields under 300,000 clones, roughly 88% seen once. The gene calls are TRBV11-3 and TRBJ1-1; 7 nucleotides line up with TRBD1. The clonotype was recovered from a man younger than 40 who had recovered from COVID-19. Sequencing used peripheral blood. In DNA, the CDR3 is TGTGCCAGCAGTTATCAGGGGGACACTGAAGCTTTCTTT. Its protein is CASSYQGDTEAFF.